The text below deals with one TCR beta chain. Antigen: not known. TCRdb's table, derived via immunoSEQ multiplex PCR, lists solely in-frame clones and lacks some. The sample lists more than 2 million clones; approximately 96% were seen once. Germline V CDR1 and CDR2: SGHTA, FQGNSA. The CDR3 totals 15 residues. Trimming at V came to 1 base and at J to 6 bases, leaving 3 bases not matched to a gene. This specimen belongs to a study of shared clonotypes between healthy human individuals. Study-level results: Estimated richness was generally greater in naive than memory subsets.

Sequences were obtained from naive CD4+ T cells sorted from blood. Specified subset: CD45RA+ positively selected. The receptor was derived from a man aged 18 to 29 in good health. This chain joins TRBV7-2 and TRBJ2-2; 9 bases fit TRBD2. CDR3 in DNA: TGTGCCAGCAGCTTAGTAGCGGGAGACTCCGGGGAGCTGTTTTTT. Residues: CASSLVAGDSGELFF.